This paragraph covers one T cell receptor beta chain sequence. The data were produced by immunoSEQ multiplex PCR, yet TCRdb's version contains in-frame clones alone and is incomplete. The sample lists 2 million to 3 million clones; 93% were seen once. The entry originates in a study of shared clonotypes between healthy human individuals. The CDR3 covers 14 residues. CDR1 SGHRS and CDR2 YFSETQ come from the germline V gene. The J segment lost 6 bases and the V segment lost 1 base, leaving 2 bases of the junction unmatched. Sequencing was performed on naive CD4+ T cells from PBMCs. Specified subset: CD45RA+ positively selected. This chain links TRBV5-1 with TRBJ2-4, with 9 bases lining up with TRBD2. The sequence was obtained from a man aged 18 to 30 in good health. Some clones in this sample may be carry-over from other donors' samples. This chain's CDR3 is CASSLSSGINIQYF. In DNA, the CDR3 is TGCGCCAGCAGCTTGTCTAGCGGGATAAACATTCAGTACTTC.